This TCR beta chain was recorded in a study of T cell responses to AZD1222 COVID-19 vaccine. Clones were sequenced by immunoSEQ multiplex PCR, and TCRdb holds only the in-frame ones, with some missing. The table shows roughly 110,000 clones, with approximately 90% occurring only once. Study-wide results and caveats: Repertoires were obtained solely post-peak T cell response.

The germline V gene encodes CDR1 MDHEN and CDR2 SYDVKM. Trimming stripped 10 bases from V and 7 bases from J, with 19 bases between. The CDR3 contains 13 residues. As to this clone: As yet, its antigen is unknown.

This sequence originates from an adult who received the AZD1222 COVID-19 vaccine. The sequencing here drew on peripheral blood, taken 28 days after the second AZD1222 dose. The chain links TRBV28 to TRBJ1-2; D is uncertain. The CDR3 DNA sequence: TGTGCCAATCAACCCTTGCATACTTCTGGCTACACCTTC. This translates into CANQPLHTSGYTF.